Presented here are 25 T cell receptor beta chains from one specimen sequenced in a study of T cells in Graves' hyperthyroidism and ophthalmopathy. Amplification yielded TCR beta CDR3 regions, with RNA transcripts as the source. The study used the HTBI primer set for a first-round RT-PCR of the TCR CDR3. Each CDR3 protein is one row after TCRdb ran MiXCR on the multiplex PCR reads. There are around 340,000 distinct CDR3 sequences in the sample; 16% occur only once, and roughly a third lies in the top ten. Sequencing used blood. All receptors derive from a young man with Graves' hyperthyroidism.

This clonotype has at least ten counts. The chain is built from TRBV20-1 and TRBJ2-3, with 10 positions matching TRBD2. Germline loops: CDR1 DFQATT, CDR2 SNEGSKA (reference sequence). This CDR3 region has 15 residues. V shed 3 bases, J shed 3 bases, and the junction held 6 bases outside the gene matches. Written as DNA, the CDR3 is TGCAGTGCTAGCAAACCGACTAGCGGGACAGATACGCAGTATTTT. Translated, it gives CSASKPTSGTDTQYF.

This clonotype was seen at least ten times. V and J are TRBV20-1 and TRBJ2-3; tentative D call: TRBD2 (5 bases). Per germline, CDR1 DFQATT and CDR2 SNEGSKA (reference sequence). Trimming took 0 bases from V and 0 from J, leaving 13 bases between them. The CDR3 runs 16 residues. CDR3 in DNA: TGCAGTGCTAGAGATAGTAGGACTTATAGCACAGATACGCAGTATTTT. It codes for CSARDSRTYSTDTQYF.

The chain recombines TRBV5-1 with TRBJ2-3; 9 nucleotides line up with TRBD1. J gave up 4 bases and V 4 bases, and 4 bases lay outside the gene matches. From germline, CDR1 is SGHRS and CDR2 YFSETQ. The CDR3 has 14 residues. The CDR3 sequence is CASSADRGADTQYF. In nucleotides, the CDR3 is TGCGCCAGCAGCGCGGACAGGGGCGCAGATACGCAGTATTTT.

As concerns this clonotype: A much larger clone differs by one base, so this may be a read error. The chain joins TRBV10-3 to TRBJ2-7; perhaps TRBD2 as D (6 bases). Gene TRBJ2-1 matches the end of the DNA better, so the J call may be wrong. Looked up from germline, CDR1 is ENHRY and CDR2 is SYGVKD. The CDR3 has 14 residues. In nucleotides, the CDR3 is TGTGCCATCAGTGATGGGGGGTCCTCCTACGAGCAGTTCTTC. Protein sequence: CAISDGGSSYEQFF.

This clonotype has more than one count but fewer than ten. The chain carries TRBV24-1 and TRBJ1-5; 8 nucleotides align to TRBD1. Germline V lookup: CDR1 KGHDR, CDR2 SFDVKD. This CDR3 comprises 14 residues. V dropped 9 bases and J dropped 7; count of bases not matched to a gene: 10. CDR3 residues: CATQSPGQGQPQHF. In nucleotides, the CDR3 is TGTGCCACCCAAAGCCCCGGACAGGGCCAGCCCCAGCATTTT.

This clonotype occurred a few times. The chain carries TRBV6-2 or TRBV6-3 and TRBJ2-7; D ambiguous. The CDR3 runs 14 residues. The germline gives CDR1 MNHEY, CDR2 SVGEGT. Trimming stripped 10 bases from V and 2 bases from J, with 18 bases between. The CDR3 spells CATRRPRVTYEQYF. The CDR3 DNA reads as TGTGCCACCCGACGGCCCCGGGTTACCTACGAGCAGTACTTC.

This clonotype came up many times. V is TRBV5-1 and J is TRBJ1-5; possibly TRBD1 for D (5 bases). Trimming shortened V by 0 bases and J by 2 bases, and 9 bases separated the two germline ends. The germline CDR1 and CDR2 sequences are SGHRS and YFSETQ. The CDR3 spans 15 residues. CDR3: CASSLAGSGNQPQHF. The CDR3 bases are TGCGCCAGCAGCTTGGCAGGGTCTGGCAATCAGCCCCAGCATTTT. Full variable domain (rest looked up from reference TRBV5-1 and TRBJ1-5): KAGVTQTPRYLIKTRGQQVTLSCSPISGHRSVSWYQQTPGQGLQFLFEYFSETQRNKGNFPGRFSGRQFSNSRSEMNVSTLELGDSALYLCASSLAGSGNQPQHFGDGTRLSIL.

J is TRBJ2-1 and V is TRBV20-1; a possible D gene is TRBD1 (5 bases). The germline V and J ends were trimmed by 6 bases and 15 bases, with 27 bases remaining between them. CDR1 and CDR2 from the germline V gene are DFQATT and SNEGSKA (reference sequence). CDR3 length: 14 residues. This CDR3 reads CSAGHPSQASRRFF. The DNA of the CDR3 is TGCAGTGCCGGCCACCCTTCACAGGCCAGTCGTCGGTTCTTC.

This clonotype was seen more than once but under ten times. The rearrangement joins TRBV7-9 to TRBJ2-5, with 7 nucleotides matching TRBD1. CDR1 and CDR2 from the germline V gene are SEHNR and FQNEAQ (reference sequence). The CDR3 has 14 amino acids. Losses at the gene ends were 4 bases for V and 2 bases for J; bases not matched to a gene: 4. DNA of the CDR3: TGTGCCAGCAGCTCCCCGGGACAGCAAGAGACCCAGTACTTC. Amino acid sequence: CASSSPGQQETQYF.

CDR3 residues: CASSEDRGNNSPLHF. Here the CDR3 DNA reads TGTGCCAGCAGTGAAGACAGGGGAAACAATTCACCCCTCCACTTT. The rearrangement joins TRBV2 to TRBJ1-6, with 7 bases identical to TRBD1. The CDR3 is 15 amino acids. Germline V lookup: CDR1 SNHLY, CDR2 FYNNEI. Unmatched junction bases numbered 4, after V lost 1 base and J lost 7 bases.

The J gene is TRBJ1-5, the V gene TRBV10-3; the D is unclear. Germline V gene data show CDR1 as ENHRY and CDR2 as SYGVKD. The CDR3 totals 15 residues. Trimming pared 0 bases from V and 5 bases from J, leaving 11 bases between. CDR3 sequence: CAISESFSGYQPQHF. The CDR3 coding sequence is TGTGCCATCAGTGAGTCCTTTTCGGGATATCAGCCCCAGCATTTT.

This clonotype has ten or more counts. The rearrangement joins TRBV5-1 to TRBJ1-3; D call uncertain. Trimming shortened V by 5 bases and J by 7 bases, and 19 bases separated the two germline ends. From germline, CDR1 is SGHRS and CDR2 YFSETQ. The CDR3 loop spans 15 amino acids. CDR3 residues: CASSPTISFGNTIYF. The CDR3 region has the DNA TGCGCCAGCAGTCCAACAATTTCTTTTGGGAACACCATATATTTT. Variable domain in full (rest from reference TRBV5-1 and TRBJ1-3): KAGVTQTPRYLIKTRGQQVTLSCSPISGHRSVSWYQQTPGQGLQFLFEYFSETQRNKGNFPGRFSGRQFSNSRSEMNVSTLELGDSALYLCASSPTISFGNTIYFGEGSWLTVV.

This clonotype appeared a few times. The rearrangement joins TRBV7-9 to TRBJ1-2; 7 nucleotides line up with TRBD1. Trimming cost V 1 base and J 8 bases; bases outside gene matches: 10. Germline values: CDR1 SEHNR, CDR2 FQNEAQ (reference sequence). This CDR3 has 15 residues. CDR3 in amino acids: CASSLGGTVLEGYTF. Written as DNA, the CDR3 is TGTGCCAGCAGCTTAGGTGGGACAGTCCTGGAGGGCTACACCTTC.

The table lists this clonotype with many counts. The rearrangement uses TRBV30 and TRBJ1-5; no firm D call. Germline CDR1 and CDR2: GTSNPN and SVGIG (reference sequence). This CDR3 region has 13 residues. The V gene lost 4 bases and the J gene lost 7 bases, with 14 bases spanning the gap. The DNA of the CDR3 is TGTGCCTGGAACAAAAGGGCCAACCAGCCCCAGCATTTT. Its translation is CAWNKRANQPQHF.

This rearrangement joins TRBV27 to TRBJ1-2, with D possibly TRBD1 on 5 matching bases. The V gene's germline CDR1 is MNHEY and CDR2 SMNVEV (reference sequence). This CDR3 contains 12 residues. The CDR3, as DNA: TGTGCTTCCGGGACCGCTCACTATGGCTACACCTTC. This translates into CASGTAHYGYTF.

This clonotype was seen many times. The gene calls are TRBV30 and TRBJ2-1; 11 positions match TRBD2. The CDR3 has 15 residues. In germline, CDR1 is GTSNPN, CDR2 SVGIG (reference sequence). V was clipped by 4 bases and J by 4 bases; unmatched bases: 6. The CDR3 DNA follows: TGTGCCTGGACTAGCGGGAGGTACAGTTACAATGAGCAGTTCTTC. Amino acids: CAWTSGRYSYNEQFF.

This clonotype was seen at least ten times. The V gene is TRBV5-1, the J gene TRBJ2-1; D possibly corresponds to TRBD2 (5 bases). V lost 1 base and J 4 bases, leaving 9 bases between the germline ends. The CDR3 consists of 14 residues. Germline V gene sequence: CDR1 SGHRS, CDR2 YFSETQ. This chain's CDR3 is CASSLNGVYNEQFF. The CDR3 DNA reads TGCGCCAGCAGCTTGAACGGGGTGTACAATGAGCAGTTCTTC.

This chain joins TRBV18 and TRBJ1-2; weak D call: TRBD1 (5 bases). Per the germline V gene, CDR1 is KGHSH and CDR2 is LQKENI. The CDR3 contains 15 residues. The germline V and J ends were trimmed by 4 bases and 2 bases, with 14 bases remaining between them. CDR3 sequence reads: CASSRDQGTNYGYTF. The CDR3 DNA reads TGTGCCAGCTCACGGGATCAGGGAACCAACTATGGCTACACCTTC.

This clonotype was counted ten times or more. The rearrangement joins TRBV24-1 to TRBJ1-2, with D unresolved. V gave up 0 bases and J gave up 3 bases, with 7 bases separating them. CDR3 length: 14 residues. Germline V gene data show CDR1 as KGHDR and CDR2 as SFDVKD. For the CDR3, the DNA is TGTGCCACCAGTGATTTGCGGGTCGACTATGGCTACACCTTC. This translates into CATSDLRVDYGYTF.

The J gene is TRBJ1-5, the V gene TRBV5-1; D might be TRBD1 (6 bases). Trimming took off 5 bases at V and 6 bases at J, with 12 bases between the two ends. The CDR3 totals 13 residues. From germline, CDR1 is SGHRS and CDR2 YFSETQ. CDR3 in DNA: TGCGCCAGCAGAGGGGACATCCGTCAGCCCCAGCATTTT. Amino acid sequence: CASRGDIRQPQHF.

This clonotype was recorded at least ten times. V and J are TRBV30 and TRBJ2-5; D ambiguous. CDR3 length equals 13 residues. Germline CDR1 reads GTSNPN; CDR2 reads SVGIG (reference sequence). The ends were cut back, 1 base at V and 0 bases at J, with 6 bases in the middle. The CDR3 here is CAWSAPNQETQYF. The CDR3 nucleotides are TGTGCCTGGAGTGCCCCCAACCAAGAGACCCAGTACTTC.

The J gene is TRBJ2-3, the V gene TRBV5-6; perhaps TRBD2 as D (6 bases). CDR1 and CDR2 (germline): SGHDT, YYEEEE. The CDR3 sequence is 14 residues long. Trimming took off 4 bases at V and 4 bases at J, with 13 bases between the two ends. CDR3 residues: CASSPGSIADTQYF. CDR3 sequence (DNA): TGTGCCAGCAGCCCCGGGAGTATAGCAGATACGCAGTATTTT.

To note about this clonotype: Just one base apart from a much larger clone, this may be a read error. This rearrangement joins TRBV5-1 to TRBJ2-1; D is undetermined. This CDR3 contains 15 residues. Germline CDR1 reads SGHRS; CDR2 reads YFSETQ. CDR3 in DNA: TGCGCCAGCAGCTTGGCCGTGGGTTCCTGCAATGAGCAGTTCTTC. Amino acid sequence: CASSLAVGSCNEQFF.

At least ten counts were recorded for this clonotype. The chain is built from TRBV5-1 and TRBJ2-2, with D hard to call. The germline CDR1 and CDR2 sequences are SGHRS and YFSETQ. CDR3 length: 13 residues. V lost 5 bases to trimming and J lost 3 bases, with 8 bases between them. The CDR3 nucleotides read TGCGCCAGCAGGGAAAAGGACACCGGGGAGCTGTTTTTT. Protein product: CASREKDTGELFF.

This clonotype showed up many times. The chain couples TRBV5-1 to TRBJ1-1; D gene ambiguous. There are 16 residues in the CDR3. V dropped 0 bases and J dropped 0 bases, with 12 bases sitting between them. From germline, CDR1 is SGHRS and CDR2 YFSETQ. CDR3 nucleotides: TGCGCCAGCAGCTTGGTTGTCGGCGCTATGAACACTGAAGCTTTCTTT. Translated: CASSLVVGAMNTEAFF.